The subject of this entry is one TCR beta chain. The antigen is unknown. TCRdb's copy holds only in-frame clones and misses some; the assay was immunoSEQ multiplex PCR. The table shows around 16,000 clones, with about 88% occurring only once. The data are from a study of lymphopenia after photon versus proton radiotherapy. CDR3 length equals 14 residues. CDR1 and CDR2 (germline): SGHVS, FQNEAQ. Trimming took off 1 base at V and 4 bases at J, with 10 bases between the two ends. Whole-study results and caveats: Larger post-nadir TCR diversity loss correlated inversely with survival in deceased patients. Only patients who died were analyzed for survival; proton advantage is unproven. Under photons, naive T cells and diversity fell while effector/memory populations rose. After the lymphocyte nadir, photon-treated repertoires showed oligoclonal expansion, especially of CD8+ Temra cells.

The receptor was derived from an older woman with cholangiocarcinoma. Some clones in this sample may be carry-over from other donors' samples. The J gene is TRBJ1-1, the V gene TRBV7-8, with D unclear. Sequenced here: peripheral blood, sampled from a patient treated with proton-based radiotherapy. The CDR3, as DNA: TGTGCCAGCAGCTTAGAAGGCGTCCGCACTGAAGCTTTCTTT. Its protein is CASSLEGVRTEAFF. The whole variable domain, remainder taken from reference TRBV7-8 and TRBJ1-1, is GAGVSQSPRYKVAKRGQDVALRCDPISGHVSLFWYQQALGQGPEFLTYFQNEAQLDKSGLPSDRFFAERPEGSVSTLKIQRTQQEDSAVYLCASSLEGVRTEAFFGQGTRLTVV.